The sequence of this TCR beta chain was determined in a study of blood T cell repertoires in COVID-19. Study in general: Italy, Spain and the United States were the sources of the convalescent and acute COVID-19 samples.

The CDR3 extends over 16 amino acids. Germline CDR1 is SGHRS and CDR2 is YFSETQ. The V end lost 2 bases, the J end lost 4 bases, and 19 bases lay between the germline ends. Original methodology: Quantification of nucleated cells was approximated via reference gene primer amplification. TCRdb's copy holds only in-frame clones and misses some; the assay was immunoSEQ multiplex PCR. V and J calls and clone size are given by that table; D and trimming were obtained from the DNA. The table includes under 200,000 clones, about four fifths detected once. This clonotype originated in a man in his 70s with active or convalescent COVID-19. The sequenced material came from peripheral blood. The chain links TRBV5-1 to TRBJ2-7; D might be TRBD2 (7 bases). CDR3 bases: TGCGCCAGCAGCTTACAGGGCGCCCTGGGAGGGTACGAGCAGTACTTC. Protein product: CASSLQGALGGYEQYF.